The 21 T cell receptor beta chains presented below share a single source sample, sequenced in a study of blood T cells in healthy people across ages. A second PCR of roughly 7 to 11 cycles used a sample-barcoded 5' primer and a J-beta primer mix. TCRdb processed the 5' RACE reads anew with MiXCR; each CDR3 protein has one entry. The sample records some 760,000 distinct CDR3 sequences, around 25% being singletons. This same sample was also taken into another study, of T cells of mothers and their children.

Material for sequencing was blood. These receptors were obtained from a boy between 10 and 17 years old in good health.

This clonotype was counted only a few times. The V call is TRBV29-1, the J call TRBJ2-7, with D unresolved. The CDR3 is made up of 12 amino acids. V lost 4 bases and J 1 base, leaving 8 bases between the germline ends. CDR1 and CDR2 from the germline V gene are SQVTM and ANQGSEA. CDR3 sequence (DNA): TGCAGCGTTGTTGGCATTTCCTACGAGCAGTACTTC. The encoded protein is CSVVGISYEQYF.

A few counts support this clonotype. The CDR3 DNA reads as TGTGCCAGCCCGGGAGGGGGCTGCACCGGGGAGCTGTTTTTT. Its protein product is CASPGGGCTGELFF. The chain combines TRBV27 with TRBJ2-2; weak D call: TRBD2 (8 bases). Germline values: CDR1 MNHEY, CDR2 SMNVEV (reference sequence). The CDR3 length is 14 residues. Trimming took 8 bases from V and 4 from J, leaving 14 bases between them.

V is TRBV28 and J is TRBJ1-3; TRBD1 aligns across 8 bases. The CDR3 spans 14 residues. Germline CDR1 and CDR2: MDHEN and SYDVKM. After removal of 6 bases from V and 8 bases from J, the junction contained 9 bases not matched to a gene. The CDR3 protein is CASRAGGEEHTIYF. The CDR3 coding sequence is TGTGCCAGCAGGGCAGGGGGCGAGGAACACACCATATATTTT.

J is TRBJ2-3 and V is TRBV6-6; 9 nucleotides line up with TRBD2. In germline, CDR1 is MNHNY, CDR2 SVGAGI (reference sequence). Trimming took 2 bases from V and 7 from J; bases not matched to a gene: 10. The CDR3 spans 16 residues. The CDR3 region is CASSYGRGGDENTQYF. DNA for the CDR3: TGTGCCAGCAGTTACGGGCGGGGGGGCGATGAGAATACGCAGTATTTT.

A few counts support this clonotype. The CDR3 coding sequence is TGTGCCATGGCGGACAGGTCGGACTATGGCTACACCTTC. Amino acid sequence: CAMADRSDYGYTF. The J gene is TRBJ1-2, the V gene TRBV28; the match to TRBD1 covers 7 bases. Trimming cost V 10 bases and J 3 bases; bases outside gene matches: 8. Germline assignment: CDR1 MDHEN and CDR2 SYDVKM. CDR3 length equals 13 residues.

This clonotype was seen a few times. V gene TRBV27 combines with J gene TRBJ2-3; TRBD1 aligns across 10 bases. Germline V CDR1 and CDR2: MNHEY, SMNVEV (reference sequence). V dropped 8 bases and J dropped 4; count of bases not matched to a gene: 9. This CDR3 comprises 15 residues. The CDR3 nucleotides read TGTGCCAGCTCCTTCGACAGGGGGCAGGCAGATACGCAGTATTTT. It is translated as CASSFDRGQADTQYF.

As for this clonotype: A junction boundary mismatches the germline segment, possibly from a read error. The chain links TRBV7-2 to TRBJ2-3; 12 nucleotides agree with TRBD2. CDR1 is SGHTA, CDR2 FQGNSA, per germline. The CDR3 extends over 16 amino acids. CDR3 DNA: TGTGCCAGCAGCGGAGGACTAGCGGGATACACAGATATGCAGTATTTT. It yields the protein CASSGGLAGYTDMQYF.

This sequence joins TRBV7-6 and TRBJ2-5; 9 bases fit TRBD1. The DNA end lines up better with TRBJ2-1; the J call may be wrong. The CDR3 sequence is 16 residues long. The germline gives CDR1 SGHVS, CDR2 FNYEAQ. CDR3 sequence: CASSLTDRGGENEQFF. The CDR3 DNA sequence: TGTGCCAGCAGCTTAACGGACAGGGGAGGGGAGAATGAGCAGTTCTTC.

The J gene is TRBJ2-7, the V gene TRBV20-1, with D maybe TRBD2 (5 bases). CDR1 is DFQATT, CDR2 SNEGSKA, per germline (reference sequence). Trimming cost V 3 bases and J 3 bases, with 27 bases left between them. The CDR3 is made up of 18 amino acids. CDR3 sequence: CSASHLPRTDWGDYEQYF. The CDR3 DNA reads as TGCAGTGCTAGTCATTTACCACGGACTGACTGGGGTGACTACGAGCAGTACTTC.

The V call is TRBV7-6, the J call TRBJ2-2; 12 bases are shared with TRBD2. This CDR3 contains 16 residues. The junction had 4 bases not matched to a gene; V was cut back by 5 bases and J by 3 bases. Germline V gene data show CDR1 as SGHVS and CDR2 as FNYEAQ. The CDR3: CASSNRLAGDTGELFF. CDR3 coding DNA: TGTGCCAGCAGCAACCGACTAGCGGGAGACACCGGGGAGCTGTTTTTT.

The chain employs TRBV6-2 or TRBV6-3 and TRBJ2-1, with 9 bases aligning to TRBD1. Trimming cost V 2 bases and J 6 bases; bases outside gene matches: 5. CDR1 MNHEY and CDR2 SVGEGT come from the germline V gene. The CDR3 extends over 15 amino acids. This chain's CDR3 is CASSYRTGESNEQFF. CDR3 bases: TGTGCCAGCAGTTACCGGACAGGGGAGTCCAATGAGCAGTTCTTC.

V gene TRBV5-1 combines with J gene TRBJ2-6, with a possible D match to TRBD1 (5 bases). Trimming left V 0 bases short and J 0 bases short, with 10 bases between. Germline values: CDR1 SGHRS, CDR2 YFSETQ. The CDR3 consists of 17 residues. Here the CDR3 DNA reads TGCGCCAGCAGCTTGGGGGGCGCGAGCTCTGGGGCCAACGTCCTGACTTTC. Amino acids: CASSLGGASSGANVLTF.

This clonotype was seen more than once but under ten times. The chain's CDR3 is CASSLDGGQTEAFF. CDR3 bases: TGTGCCAGCAGCTTAGACGGGGGGCAGACTGAAGCTTTCTTT. This chain joins TRBV7-6 and TRBJ1-1, with D perhaps matching TRBD1 (6 bases). The V gene's germline CDR1 is SGHVS and CDR2 FNYEAQ. The CDR3 is 14 amino acids. V lost 1 base and J 5 bases, leaving 11 bases between the germline ends. Filled out from reference TRBV7-6 and TRBJ1-1, the complete variable domain reads GAGVSQSPRYKVTKRGQDVALRCDPISGHVSLYWYRQALGQGPEFLTYFNYEAQQDKSGLPNDRFSAERPEGSISTLTIQRTEQRDSAMYRCASSLDGGQTEAFFGQGTRLTVV.

This rearrangement joins TRBV28 to TRBJ2-1, with 7 bases matching TRBD1. This CDR3 region has 14 residues. CDR1 and CDR2 (germline): MDHEN, SYDVKM. The trim removed 5 bases at V and 7 bases at J, leaving 8 bases unmatched. CDR3 residues: CASSTTRDRNEQFF. The CDR3, as DNA: TGTGCCAGCAGTACAACCCGGGACAGAAATGAGCAGTTCTTC.

This clonotype was found a few times. The gene calls are TRBV12-3 or TRBV12-4 and TRBJ2-1; no clear D gene. V was pared by 3 bases and J by 0 bases, with 12 bases between. CDR3 size: 16 residues. In DNA form, the CDR3 reads TGTGCCAGCAGTTTGGTGGGCCTGAGCTCCTACAATGAGCAGTTCTTC. Protein sequence: CASSLVGLSSYNEQFF.

This clonotype came up a few times. The chain is built from TRBV5-1 and TRBJ2-2, with 11 bases lining up with TRBD2. This CDR3 has 14 amino acids. V was pared by 3 bases and J by 7 bases, with 2 bases of the junction left unmatched. Per the germline V gene, CDR1 is SGHRS and CDR2 is YFSETQ. This CDR3 is CASSSLAGDGELFF. The DNA of the CDR3 is TGCGCCAGCAGCTCACTAGCGGGGGACGGGGAGCTGTTTTTT.

A few counts support this clonotype. The chain has TRBV29-1 and TRBJ1-2, with a weak D call TRBD1 (6 bases). The germline gives CDR1 SQVTM, CDR2 ANQGSEA. The V end was cut by 0 bases, the J end by 8 bases, with 19 bases between. The CDR3 totals 15 residues. The CDR3 is CSVEELQGTPYGYTF. The CDR3 DNA is TGCAGCGTTGAAGAACTACAGGGAACCCCCTACGGCTACACCTTC.

This sequence joins TRBV4-2 and TRBJ2-6; no clear D. Germline V gene sequence: CDR1 LGHNA, CDR2 YNFKEQ. Between the trimmed V and J ends, which lost 4 bases and 3 bases, there was a span of 13 bases. The CDR3 runs 16 residues. CDR3 protein: CASSPALLYGANVLTF. CDR3 nucleotide sequence: TGTGCCAGCAGCCCAGCGCTACTGTATGGGGCCAACGTCCTGACTTTC.

The chain has TRBV9 and TRBJ2-3; D perhaps matches TRBD1 (6 bases). The V and J ends lost 4 bases and 4 bases respectively, with 10 bases between them. CDR1 is SGDLS and CDR2 is YYNGEE in the germline V gene. The CDR3 has 13 residues. The CDR3 DNA reads TGTGCCAGCAGCTCCCACAGGGCAGATACGCAGTATTTT. Translated, it gives CASSSHRADTQYF.

This clonotype was detected a few times. V is TRBV7-2 and J is TRBJ2-3, with TRBD2 matching 7 bases. This CDR3 spans 16 amino acids. V shed 5 bases, J shed 2 bases, and the junction held 10 bases outside the gene matches. The germline CDR1 and CDR2 sequences are SGHTA and FQGNSA. The DNA of the CDR3 is TGTGCCAGCAGCCCCCGGGGAGCGGGACTCACAGATACGCAGTATTTT. This encodes CASSPRGAGLTDTQYF.

A few counts support this clonotype. This rearrangement joins TRBV15 to TRBJ2-7; D not certain. Germline CDR1 LNHNV, CDR2 YYDKDF (reference sequence). V was cut by 0 bases and J by 3 bases, with 12 bases left in between. The CDR3 is made up of 15 amino acids. In DNA form, the CDR3 reads TGTGCCACCAGCAGAGATCGCCTTTCAGACTACGAGCAGTACTTC. Its translation is CATSRDRLSDYEQYF. Using reference TRBV15 and TRBJ2-7 for the parts outside the CDR3, the full variable domain is DAMVIQNPRYQVTQFGKPVTLSCSQTLNHNVMYWYQQKSSQAPKLLFHYYDKDFNNEADTPDNFQSRRPNTSFCFLDIRSPGLGDTAMYLCATSRDRLSDYEQYFGPGTRLTVT.